The T cell receptor (beta chain) described here comes from a study of CD8 T cells in ankylosing spondylitis. Whole-study findings and limits: Disease-associated clones were CD8+ and fairly uncommon in peripheral blood. Clones tied to disease were said to be significantly enriched in matched ankylosing spondylitis synovial fluid. Typical of ankylosing spondylitis blood, it appeared, was a TCR beta motif of roughly eight highly homologous variants.

Library preparation for TCR beta used quantitative 5'-RACE with molecular barcodes. TCRdb itself ran the 5' RACE reads through MiXCR, one entry per CDR3 protein. The sample lists about 240,000 distinct CDR3 sequences; over 8.5% were seen once. CDR1 is MNHEY, CDR2 SMNVEV, per germline (reference sequence). CDR3 length: 14 residues. Trimming cost V 4 bases and J 2 bases, with 9 bases left between them. This clonotype was found many times. The target antigen is unknown. The chain joins TRBV27 to TRBJ2-1; D tentatively fits TRBD1 or TRBD2 (5 bases each). Specimen: blood, either unsorted or a sorted T cell fraction (not recorded which). This TCR came from a male donor with ankylosing spondylitis or in good health (not recorded which). CDR3 sequence (DNA): TGTGCCAGCAGTTCCTTGGGACCCTACAATGAGCAGTTCTTC. This gives the protein CASSSLGPYNEQFF.